This T cell receptor beta chain was profiled in a study of T cells after yellow fever vaccination. Study-wide results and limits: Abundant clonotypes from the bulk population could have been carried over as contaminants into FACS-sorted repertoires.

This clonotype was seen ten or more times. As yet, its antigen is unknown. Template switching by 5'RACE produced TCR cDNA, adding a universal primer site and UMIs. TCRdb used MiXCR to reprocess the 5' RACE reads, holding one entry per CDR3 protein. The data hold 110,000 to 150,000 distinct CDR3 sequences, with about 6.2% observed a single time. The sequencing used CD4+ T cells sorted from PBMCs, collected 10 days after the yellow fever booster vaccination. The sequence came from a man in his thirties or forties who received the YFV17D yellow fever vaccine.

CDR3 nucleotides: TGCGCCAGCAGTGAGTCGATTTTTAGCGGAGAGACCCAGTACTTC. Protein: CASSESIFSGETQYF. The rearrangement uses TRBV10-1 and TRBJ2-5; possibly TRBD2 for D (6 bases). The germline gives CDR1 WNHNN, CDR2 SYGVQD (reference sequence). This CDR3 is 15 amino acids long. V dropped 0 bases and J dropped 4 bases, with 12 bases sitting between them.